This T cell receptor beta chain was recorded in a study of T-cell reconstitution after alpha-beta-depleted transplantation in children (dated by TCRdb to 2016 to 2017). General notes on the study: The study quantitatively tracked T-cell immune reconstitution after TCRalphabeta/CD19-depleted allogeneic hematopoietic cell transplantation in children using TCR repertoire profiling.

Concerning this clonotype itself: What antigen it recognizes has not been identified. No quality values exist for individual bases; no much larger clone is one base distant.

Overall results and qualifications from the work: In some patients, high TCRbeta diversity at day 60 was attributed to recipient T cells and intrathymic progenitors that had survived conditioning. Over the following months the frequencies of hyperexpanded clones went down, and after one year T-cell counts and TCRbeta diversity were mostly credited to newly produced T cells. The apparently early alphabetaT-cell count recovery about two months after transplant was reportedly dependent on only several hundred rapidly expanded clones derived from non-depleted graft cells.

Receptor amplification or capture employed PCR. The data were produced on an Illumina HiSeq 2500. To normalize quantification of the TCRbeta repertoire, the TCR libraries were built with molecular barcoding that relied on unique molecular identifiers. The public reads were run again by TCRdb, first through fastp at Q25 and then through MiXCR, and only productive beta chains were kept. Merged by CDR3 protein, the rows form single entries marked with the most common genes and DNA. This sample gives about 120,000 distinct CDR3 sequences in total; 23% of them show up just once. Under 12% of the sample is held by the ten biggest clonotypes. This specimen's treatment or condition label, interpreted: allogeneic hematopoietic cell transplantation with graft depleted of TCRalphabeta T cells and CD19 B cells. The children who served as transplant recipients had been given grafts of TCRalphabeta/CD19-depleted allogeneic hematopoietic cells.

V ends up 0 bases short and J 4 bases short, with an unmatched junction base count of 5. CDR1 and CDR2, per the germline V gene, are MNHEY and SVGAGI. The cysteine opens and the phenylalanine closes a CDR3 of 15 amino acids. Only the CDR3 DNA stays, 45 bases, in frame from base 1. This clonotype was sampled from a male patient aged 2 to 10 who had a stem cell transplant for chronic granulomatous disease, so the T cells may come from the graft donor. This material consisted of PBMCs, mostly from graft donor cells, taken 180 days after TCRalphabeta/CD19-depleted stem cell transplant. The sequence is built from TRBV6-5 and TRBJ2-7; 8 middle bases align to TRBD2. The sequence in DNA is TGTGCCAGCAGTTACTCTCCGGGACTAGGGTACGAGCAGTACTTC. Its amino acids are CASSYSPGLGYEQYF.